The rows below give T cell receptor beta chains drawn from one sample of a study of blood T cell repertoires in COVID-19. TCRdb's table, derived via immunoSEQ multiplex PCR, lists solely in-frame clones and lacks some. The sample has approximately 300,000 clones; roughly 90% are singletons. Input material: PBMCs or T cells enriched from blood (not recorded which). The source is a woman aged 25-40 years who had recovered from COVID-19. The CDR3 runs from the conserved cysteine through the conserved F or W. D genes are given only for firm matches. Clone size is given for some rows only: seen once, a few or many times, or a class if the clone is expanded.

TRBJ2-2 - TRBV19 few TGTGCCAGTAGCGACGGGACCGCGTGGGGCGGGGAGAACACCGGGGAGCTGTTTTTT CASSDGTAWGGENTGELFF
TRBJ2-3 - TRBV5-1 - TGCGCCAGCAGCTCTCCGGGGTTTAGTTCAGATACGCAGTATTTT CASSSPGFSSDTQYF
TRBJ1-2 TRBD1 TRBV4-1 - TGCGCCAGCAGCCCCACAGGGGCGCAGAACTATGGCTACACCTTC CASSPTGAQNYGYTF
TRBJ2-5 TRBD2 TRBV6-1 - TGTGCCAGCAGTGAGGACCGACCGGGAGGGCAAGAGACCCAGTACTTC CASSEDRPGGQETQYF
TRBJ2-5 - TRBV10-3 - TGTGCCATCAGTGCCCGCGGCGGGCTATCCCAAGAGACCCAGTACTTC CAISARGGLSQETQYF
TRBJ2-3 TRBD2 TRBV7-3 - TGTGCCAGCAGCTCCCTAGCGGGGGGGCGTACAGATACGCAGTATTTT CASSSLAGGRTDTQYF
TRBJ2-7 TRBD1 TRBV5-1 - TGCGCCAGCAGCTTAGACAGGGGGCTCTACGAGCAGTACTTC CASSLDRGLYEQYF
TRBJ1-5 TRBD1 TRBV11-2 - TGTGCCAGCAGCCCGGGACAGGGCGATCAGCCCCAGCATTTT CASSPGQGDQPQHF
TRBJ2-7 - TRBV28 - TGTGCCAGCAGTTTTCCAGGGCCCGGCGAGCAGTACTTC CASSFPGPGEQYF
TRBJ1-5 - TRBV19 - TGTGCCAGTAGTACCTCGGGGGGGGGACGTCAGCCCCAGCATTTT CASSTSGGGRQPQHF
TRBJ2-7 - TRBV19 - TGTGCCAGTAGTATAGGGCAGGGCAGCCACTCCTACGAGCAGTACTTC CASSIGQGSHSYEQYF
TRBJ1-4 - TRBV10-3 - TGTGCCATCAGTGAGAGACAGCTAAACCATGCAACTAATGAAAAACTGTTTTTT CAISERQLNHATNEKLFF
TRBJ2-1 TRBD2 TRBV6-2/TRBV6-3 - TGTGCCAGCAGCCTAGGACTAGCGGGAGCCAATGAGCAGTTCTTC CASSLGLAGANEQFF
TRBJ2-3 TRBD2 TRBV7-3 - TGTGCCAGCAGCTCCATCCTAGCGGGCACAGATACGCAGTATTTT CASSSILAGTDTQYF
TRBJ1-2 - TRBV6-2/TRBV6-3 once TGTGCCAGCAGCGACAGGTCTTTGAGTTATGGCTACACCTTC CASSDRSLSYGYTF
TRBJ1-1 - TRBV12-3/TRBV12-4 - TGTGCCAGCAGTTTAGCGGGACATTCTGAAGCTTTCTTT CASSLAGHSEAFF
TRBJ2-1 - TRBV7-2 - TGTGCCAGCAGCTTAGAGATGGCGGGATGGGGTACGCGGAATGAGCAGTTCTTC CASSLEMAGWGTRNEQFF
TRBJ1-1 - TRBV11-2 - TGTGCCACCCAAACAGGGCCTGGCTCTGAAGCTTTCTTT CATQTGPGSEAFF
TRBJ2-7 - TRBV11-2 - TGTGCCAGCAGAGATGGGCAACGTGGCTCCTACGAGCAGTACTTC CASRDGQRGSYEQYF
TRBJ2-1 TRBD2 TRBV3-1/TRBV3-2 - TGTGCCAGCAGCCATCCGAGGGGCGGGGGTCAGTCCTACAATGAGCAGTTCTTC CASSHPRGGGQSYNEQFF
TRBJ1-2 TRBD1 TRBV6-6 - TGTGCCAGCACCCGGACAGGGAGAGGCTACACCTTC CASTRTGRGYTF
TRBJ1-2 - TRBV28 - TGTGCCAGCAGCCTGGTAGGGGCATCGTATGGCTACACCTTC CASSLVGASYGYTF
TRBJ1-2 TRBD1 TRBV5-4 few TGTGCCAGCAGCTTGGCGACAGGGGTTAACTATGGCTACACCTTC CASSLATGVNYGYTF
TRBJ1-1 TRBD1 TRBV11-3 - TGTGCCAGCAGCTTCAGGGGGCTTCACACTGAAGCTTTCTTT CASSFRGLHTEAFF
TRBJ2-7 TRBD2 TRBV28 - TGTGCCAGCAGTTTATCTAGCGGGAGTCACTACGAGCAGTACTTC CASSLSSGSHYEQYF
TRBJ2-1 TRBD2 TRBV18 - TGTGCCAGCACCGGACAGCCCAGCGGGGGGTCCTCAAGCTCCTACAATGAGCAGTTCTTC CASTGQPSGGSSSSYNEQFF
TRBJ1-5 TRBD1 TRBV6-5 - TGTGCCAGCAAGGACAGGGGGCTTGTTCAGCCCCAGCATTTT CASKDRGLVQPQHF
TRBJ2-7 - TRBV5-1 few TGCGCCAGCAGCTTAAGCGGGCCTCCTTCCTACGAGCAGTACTTC CASSLSGPPSYEQYF
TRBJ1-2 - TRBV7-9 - TGTGCCAGCAGGACAGGAGGAACTACCGTCTATGGCTACACCTTC CASRTGGTTVYGYTF
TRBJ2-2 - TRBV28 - TGTGCCAGCAGTTTCCCTGACAGGACCCCCGGGGAGCTGTTTTTT CASSFPDRTPGELFF
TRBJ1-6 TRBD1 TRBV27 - TGTGCCAGCAGTCGGACAGGGGCTTCACCCCTCCACTTT CASSRTGASPLHF
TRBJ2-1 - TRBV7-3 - TGTGCCAGCAGCTCTCGTGCGGGGATCTCCTACAATGAGCAGTTCTTC CASSSRAGISYNEQFF
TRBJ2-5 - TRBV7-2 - TGTGCCAGCACCCCCGGATTACGGGGGACCCAGTACTTC CASTPGLRGTQYF
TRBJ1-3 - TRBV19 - TGTGCCACAAGTTACTCCTCTGGAAACACCATATATTTT CATSYSSGNTIYF
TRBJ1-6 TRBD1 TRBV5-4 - TGTGCCAGCAGCTTGGGACAGGGACCCTATAATTCACCCCTCCACTTT CASSLGQGPYNSPLHF
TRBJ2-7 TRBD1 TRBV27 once TGTGCCAGCAGCCCGGGACAGGGCCCCTACGAGCAGTACTTC CASSPGQGPYEQYF
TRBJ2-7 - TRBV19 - TGTGCCAGTAGTATTCGAGGGGGCGAGCAGTACTTC CASSIRGGEQYF